The present T cell receptor beta chain was sequenced within a study of blood T cell repertoires in COVID-19. Study-level information: In each case, the material was cDNA or gDNA derived from T cells, B-cell-depleted T cells, or PBMCs.

There are 14 residues in the CDR3. Trimming left V 2 bases short and J 5 bases short, with 12 bases between. In germline, CDR1 is MNHEY, CDR2 SVGAGI. Authors' processing steps: Amplification with reference gene primers provided the estimates of nucleated cell counts. TCRdb's copy holds only in-frame clones and misses some; the assay was immunoSEQ multiplex PCR. Clone size and V and J calls were adopted from that table, with D and trimming inferred from the DNA. The data contain about 270,000 clones, around 82% of them singletons. This receptor was obtained from a human donor in a cohort sampled during active COVID-19. The rearrangement joins TRBV6-5 to TRBJ2-5, with TRBD2 as a possible D gene (5 bases). The source material was peripheral blood. CDR3 sequence (DNA): TGTGCCAGCAGTTACATCGGGAATTGGGAGACCCAGTACTTC. This translates into CASSYIGNWETQYF.